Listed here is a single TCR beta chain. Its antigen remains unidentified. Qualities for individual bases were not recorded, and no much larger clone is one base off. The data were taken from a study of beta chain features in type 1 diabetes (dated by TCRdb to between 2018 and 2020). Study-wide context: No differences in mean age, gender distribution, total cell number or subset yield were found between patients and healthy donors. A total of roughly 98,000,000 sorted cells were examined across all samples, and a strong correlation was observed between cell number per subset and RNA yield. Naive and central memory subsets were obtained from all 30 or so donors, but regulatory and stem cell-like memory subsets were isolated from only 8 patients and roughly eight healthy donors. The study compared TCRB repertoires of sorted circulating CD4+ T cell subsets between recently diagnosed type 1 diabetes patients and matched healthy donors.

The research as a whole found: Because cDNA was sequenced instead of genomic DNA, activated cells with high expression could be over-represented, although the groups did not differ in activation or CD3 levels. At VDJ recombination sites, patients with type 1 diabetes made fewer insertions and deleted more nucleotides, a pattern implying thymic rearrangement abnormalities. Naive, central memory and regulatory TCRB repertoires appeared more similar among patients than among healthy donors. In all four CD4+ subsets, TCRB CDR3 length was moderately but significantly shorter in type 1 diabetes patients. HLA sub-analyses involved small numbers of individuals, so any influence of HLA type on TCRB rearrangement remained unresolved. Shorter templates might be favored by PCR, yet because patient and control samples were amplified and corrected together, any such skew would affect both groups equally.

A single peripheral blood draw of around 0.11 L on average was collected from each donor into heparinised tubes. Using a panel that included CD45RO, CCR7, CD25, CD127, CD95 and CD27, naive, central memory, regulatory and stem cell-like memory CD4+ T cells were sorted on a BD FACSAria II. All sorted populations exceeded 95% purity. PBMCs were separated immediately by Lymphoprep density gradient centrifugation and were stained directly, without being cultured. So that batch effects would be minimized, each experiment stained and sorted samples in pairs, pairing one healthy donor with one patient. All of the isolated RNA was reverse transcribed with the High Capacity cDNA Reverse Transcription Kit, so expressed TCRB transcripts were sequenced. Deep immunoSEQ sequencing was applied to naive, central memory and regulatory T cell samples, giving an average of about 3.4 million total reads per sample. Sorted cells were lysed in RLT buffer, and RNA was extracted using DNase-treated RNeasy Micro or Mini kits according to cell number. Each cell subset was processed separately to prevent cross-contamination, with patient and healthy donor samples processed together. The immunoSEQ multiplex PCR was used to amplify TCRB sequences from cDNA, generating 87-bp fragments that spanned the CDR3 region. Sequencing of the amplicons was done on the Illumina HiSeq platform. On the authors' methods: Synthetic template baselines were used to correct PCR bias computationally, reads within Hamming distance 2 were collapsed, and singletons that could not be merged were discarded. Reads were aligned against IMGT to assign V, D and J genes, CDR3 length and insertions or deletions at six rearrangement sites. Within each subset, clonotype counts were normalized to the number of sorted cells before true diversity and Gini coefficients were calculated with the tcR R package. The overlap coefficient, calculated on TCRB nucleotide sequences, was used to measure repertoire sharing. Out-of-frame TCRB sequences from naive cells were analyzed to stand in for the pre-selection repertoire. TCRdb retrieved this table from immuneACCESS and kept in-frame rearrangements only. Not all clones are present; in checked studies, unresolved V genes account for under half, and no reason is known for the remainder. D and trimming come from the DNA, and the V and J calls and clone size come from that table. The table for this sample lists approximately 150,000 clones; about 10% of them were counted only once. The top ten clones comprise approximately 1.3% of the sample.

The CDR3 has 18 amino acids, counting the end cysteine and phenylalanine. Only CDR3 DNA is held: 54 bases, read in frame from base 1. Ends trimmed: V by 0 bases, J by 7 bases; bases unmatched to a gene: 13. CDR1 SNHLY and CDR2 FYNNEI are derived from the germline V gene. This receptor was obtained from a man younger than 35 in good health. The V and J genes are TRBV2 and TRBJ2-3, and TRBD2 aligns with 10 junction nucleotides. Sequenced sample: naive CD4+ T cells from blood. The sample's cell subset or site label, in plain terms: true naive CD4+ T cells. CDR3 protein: CASSEAQAKAGGQNTQYF. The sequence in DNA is TGTGCCAGCAGTGAAGCGCAAGCAAAAGCGGGGGGGCAAAATACGCAGTATTTT.